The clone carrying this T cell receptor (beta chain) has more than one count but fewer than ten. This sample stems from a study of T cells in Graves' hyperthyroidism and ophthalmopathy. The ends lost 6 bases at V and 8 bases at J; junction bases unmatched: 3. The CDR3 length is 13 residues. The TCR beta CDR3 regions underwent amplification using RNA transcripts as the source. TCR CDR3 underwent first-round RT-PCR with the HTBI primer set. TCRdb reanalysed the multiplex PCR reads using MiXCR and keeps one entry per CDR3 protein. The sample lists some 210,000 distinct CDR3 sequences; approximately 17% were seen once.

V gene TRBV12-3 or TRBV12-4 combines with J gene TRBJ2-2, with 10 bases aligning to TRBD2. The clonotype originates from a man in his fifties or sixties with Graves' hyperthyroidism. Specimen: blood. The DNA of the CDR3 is TGTGCCAGCAGCAAACTAGCGGGAGGGGAGCTGTTTTTT. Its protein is CASSKLAGGELFF.